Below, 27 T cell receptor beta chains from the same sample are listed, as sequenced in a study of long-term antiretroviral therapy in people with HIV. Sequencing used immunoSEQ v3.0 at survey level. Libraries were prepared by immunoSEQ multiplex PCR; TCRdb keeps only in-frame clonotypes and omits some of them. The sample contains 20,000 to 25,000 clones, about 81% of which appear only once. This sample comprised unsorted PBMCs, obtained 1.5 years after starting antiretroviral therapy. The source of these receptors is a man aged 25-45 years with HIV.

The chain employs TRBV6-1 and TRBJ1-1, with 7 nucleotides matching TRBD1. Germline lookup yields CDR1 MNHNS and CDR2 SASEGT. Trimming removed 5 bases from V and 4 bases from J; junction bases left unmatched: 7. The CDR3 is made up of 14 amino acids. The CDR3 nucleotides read TGTGCCAGCAGTAACAGGGGAGAGGTCACTGAAGCTTTCTTT. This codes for CASSNRGEVTEAFF.

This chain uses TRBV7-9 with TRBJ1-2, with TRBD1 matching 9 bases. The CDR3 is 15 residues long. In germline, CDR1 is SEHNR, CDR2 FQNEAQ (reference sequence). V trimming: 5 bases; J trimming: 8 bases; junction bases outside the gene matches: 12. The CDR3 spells CASSPRGDRAPGYTF. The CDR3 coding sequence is TGTGCCAGCAGCCCCCGGGGGGACAGGGCTCCAGGCTACACCTTC. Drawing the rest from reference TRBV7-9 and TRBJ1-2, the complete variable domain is DTGVSQNPRHKITKRGQNVTFRCDPISEHNRLYWYRQTLGQGPEFLTYFQNEAQLEKSRLLSDRFSAERPKGSFSTLEIQRTEQGDSAMYLCASSPRGDRAPGYTFGSGTRLTVV.

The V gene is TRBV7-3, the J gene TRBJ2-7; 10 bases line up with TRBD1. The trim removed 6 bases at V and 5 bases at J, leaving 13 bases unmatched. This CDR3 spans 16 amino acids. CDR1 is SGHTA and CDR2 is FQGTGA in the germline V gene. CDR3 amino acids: CASRNAGTGAIHEQYF. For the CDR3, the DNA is TGTGCCAGCAGGAATGCCGGGACAGGGGCGATCCACGAGCAGTACTTC. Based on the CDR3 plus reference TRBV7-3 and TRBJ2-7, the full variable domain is GAGVSQTPSNKVTEKGKYVELRCDPISGHTALYWYRQSLGQGPEFLIYFQGTGAADDSGLPNDRFFAVRPEGSVSTLKIQRTERGDSAVYLCASRNAGTGAIHEQYFGPGTRLTVT.

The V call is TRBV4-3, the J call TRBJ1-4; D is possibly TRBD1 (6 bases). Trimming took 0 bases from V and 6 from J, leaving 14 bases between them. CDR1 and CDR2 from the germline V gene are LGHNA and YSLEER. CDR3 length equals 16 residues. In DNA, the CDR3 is TGCGCCAGCAGCCAAGAAGGGTCGGGGGCACATGAAAAACTGTTTTTT. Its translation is CASSQEGSGAHEKLFF.

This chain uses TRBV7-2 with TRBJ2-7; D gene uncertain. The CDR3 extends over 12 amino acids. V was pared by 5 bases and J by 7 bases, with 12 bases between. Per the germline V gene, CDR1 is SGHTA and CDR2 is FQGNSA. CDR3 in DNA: TGTGCCAGCAGCCCTTATTTGTCGGAGCAGTACTTC. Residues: CASSPYLSEQYF.

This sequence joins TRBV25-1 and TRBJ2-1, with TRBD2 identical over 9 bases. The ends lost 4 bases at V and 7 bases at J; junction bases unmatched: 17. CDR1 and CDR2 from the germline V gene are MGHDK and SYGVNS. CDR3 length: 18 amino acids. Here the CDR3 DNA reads TGTGCCAGCAGTGCTCAACTCTCCCCAGCGGGGGGTTTGAATGAGCAGTTCTTC. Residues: CASSAQLSPAGGLNEQFF.

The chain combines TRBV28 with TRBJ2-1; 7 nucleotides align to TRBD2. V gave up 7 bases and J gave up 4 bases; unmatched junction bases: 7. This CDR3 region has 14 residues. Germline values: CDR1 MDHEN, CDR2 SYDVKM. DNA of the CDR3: TGTGCCAGCAAGGGGAGGGTCCTATACAATGAGCAGTTCTTC. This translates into CASKGRVLYNEQFF.

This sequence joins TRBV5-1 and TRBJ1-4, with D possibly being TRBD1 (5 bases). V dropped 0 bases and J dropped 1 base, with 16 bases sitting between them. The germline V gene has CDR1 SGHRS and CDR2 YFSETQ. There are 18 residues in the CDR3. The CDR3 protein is CASSLDQEGQGTNEKLFF. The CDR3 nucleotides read TGCGCCAGCAGCTTGGATCAGGAGGGGCAGGGAACTAATGAAAAACTGTTTTTT.

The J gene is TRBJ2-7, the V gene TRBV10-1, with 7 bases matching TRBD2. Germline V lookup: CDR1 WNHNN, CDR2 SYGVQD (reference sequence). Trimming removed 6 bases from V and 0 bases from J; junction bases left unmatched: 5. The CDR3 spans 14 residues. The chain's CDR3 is CASRAGITSYEQYF. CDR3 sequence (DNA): TGCGCCAGCAGAGCGGGAATAACCTCCTACGAGCAGTACTTC.

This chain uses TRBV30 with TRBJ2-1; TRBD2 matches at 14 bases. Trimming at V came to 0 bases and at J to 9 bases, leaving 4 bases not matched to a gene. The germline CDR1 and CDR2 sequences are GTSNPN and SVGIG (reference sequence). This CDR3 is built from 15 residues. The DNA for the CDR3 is TGTGCCTGGAGTGTGGGACTAGCGGGAGCTGGTGAGCAGTTCTTC. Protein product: CAWSVGLAGAGEQFF.

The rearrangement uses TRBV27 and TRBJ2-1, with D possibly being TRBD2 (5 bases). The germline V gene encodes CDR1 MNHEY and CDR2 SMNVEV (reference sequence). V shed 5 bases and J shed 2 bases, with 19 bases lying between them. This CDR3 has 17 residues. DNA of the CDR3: TGTGCCAGCAGTCCAACCGCGGGCTTTAGCGCCTACAATGAGCAGTTCTTC. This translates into CASSPTAGFSAYNEQFF.

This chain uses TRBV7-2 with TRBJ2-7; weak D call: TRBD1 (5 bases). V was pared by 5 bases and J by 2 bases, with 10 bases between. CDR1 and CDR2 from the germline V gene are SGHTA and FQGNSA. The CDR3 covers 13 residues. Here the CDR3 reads CASSPRQTYEQYF. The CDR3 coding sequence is TGTGCCAGCAGCCCGCGACAGACCTACGAGCAGTACTTC.

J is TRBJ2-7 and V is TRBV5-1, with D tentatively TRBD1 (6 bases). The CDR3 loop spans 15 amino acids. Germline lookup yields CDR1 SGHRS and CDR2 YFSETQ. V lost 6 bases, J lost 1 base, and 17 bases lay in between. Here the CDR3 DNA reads TGCGCCAGCACAAAACAGGGTGAGAGGTCCTACGAGCAGTACTTC. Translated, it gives CASTKQGERSYEQYF.

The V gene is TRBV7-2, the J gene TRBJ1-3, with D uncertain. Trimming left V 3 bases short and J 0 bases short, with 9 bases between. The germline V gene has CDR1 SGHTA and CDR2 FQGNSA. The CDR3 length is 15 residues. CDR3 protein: CASSFGDFSGNTIYF. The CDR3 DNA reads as TGTGCCAGCAGCTTCGGGGATTTCTCTGGAAACACCATATATTTT.

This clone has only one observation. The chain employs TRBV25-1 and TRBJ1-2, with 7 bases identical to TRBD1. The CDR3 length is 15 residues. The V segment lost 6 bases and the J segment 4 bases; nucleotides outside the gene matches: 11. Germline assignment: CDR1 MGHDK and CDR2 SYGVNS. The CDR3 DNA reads TGTGCCAGCAGCCAAACAGGGGTCGTTGGCTATGGCTACACCTTC. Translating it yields CASSQTGVVGYGYTF.

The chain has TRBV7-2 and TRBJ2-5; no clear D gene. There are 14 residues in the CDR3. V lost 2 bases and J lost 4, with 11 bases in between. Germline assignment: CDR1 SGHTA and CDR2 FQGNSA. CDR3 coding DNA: TGTGCCAGCAGCTTACGGCAGTTACGAGAGACCCAGTACTTC. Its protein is CASSLRQLRETQYF.

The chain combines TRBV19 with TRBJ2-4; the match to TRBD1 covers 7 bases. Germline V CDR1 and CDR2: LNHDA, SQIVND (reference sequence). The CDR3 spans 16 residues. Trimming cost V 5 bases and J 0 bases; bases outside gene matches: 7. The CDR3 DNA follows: TGTGCCAGTAGTTTGGGACAGAGCTTAGCCAAAAACATTCAGTACTTC. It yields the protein CASSLGQSLAKNIQYF.

This CDR3 is CASSFSSGSGNEQYF. In DNA, the CDR3 is TGTGCCAGCAGCTTCTCTAGCGGGAGTGGCAACGAGCAGTACTTC. The rearrangement joins TRBV5-5 to TRBJ2-7, with TRBD2 identical over 10 bases. Germline values: CDR1 SGHKS, CDR2 YYEKEE (reference sequence). Losses at the gene ends were 2 bases for V and 5 bases for J; bases not matched to a gene: 7. CDR3 length equals 15 residues.

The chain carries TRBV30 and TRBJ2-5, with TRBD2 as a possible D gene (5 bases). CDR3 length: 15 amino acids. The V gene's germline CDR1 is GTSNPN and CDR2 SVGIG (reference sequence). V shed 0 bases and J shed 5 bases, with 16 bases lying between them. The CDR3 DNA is TGTGCCTGGAGTGTAGTGGCCGGGATAGGGGAGACCCAGTACTTC. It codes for CAWSVVAGIGETQYF.

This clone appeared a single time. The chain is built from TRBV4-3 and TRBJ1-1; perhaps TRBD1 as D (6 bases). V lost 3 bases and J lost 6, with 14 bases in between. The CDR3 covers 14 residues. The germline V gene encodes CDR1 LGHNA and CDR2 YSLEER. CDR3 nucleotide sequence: TGCGCCAGCAGCCATAGCACAGGGTTCGCTGAAGCTTTCTTT. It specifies CASSHSTGFAEAFF.

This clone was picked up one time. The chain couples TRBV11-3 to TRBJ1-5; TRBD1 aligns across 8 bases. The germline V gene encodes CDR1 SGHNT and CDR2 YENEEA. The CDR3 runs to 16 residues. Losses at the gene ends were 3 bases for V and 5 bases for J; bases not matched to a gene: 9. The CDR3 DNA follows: TGTGCCAGCAGCTTGCGACGTCGACAGGGGTATCAGCCCCAGCATTTT. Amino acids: CASSLRRRQGYQPQHF.

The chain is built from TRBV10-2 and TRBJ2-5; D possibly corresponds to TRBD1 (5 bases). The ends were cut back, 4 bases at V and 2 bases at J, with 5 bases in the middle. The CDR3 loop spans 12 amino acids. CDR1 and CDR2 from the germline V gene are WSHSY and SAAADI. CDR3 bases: TGCGCCAGCAGTGGACAGCAAGAGACCCAGTACTTC. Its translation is CASSGQQETQYF.

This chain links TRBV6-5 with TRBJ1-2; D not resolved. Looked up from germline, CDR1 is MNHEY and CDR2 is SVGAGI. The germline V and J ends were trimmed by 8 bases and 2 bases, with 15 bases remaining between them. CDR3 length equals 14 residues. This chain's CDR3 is CASFDPWENYGYTF. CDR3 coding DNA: TGTGCCAGCTTCGATCCCTGGGAGAACTATGGCTACACCTTC.

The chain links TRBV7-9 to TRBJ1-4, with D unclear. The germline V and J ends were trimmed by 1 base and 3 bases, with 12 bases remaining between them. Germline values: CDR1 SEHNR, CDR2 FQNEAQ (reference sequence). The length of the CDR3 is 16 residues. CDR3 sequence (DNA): TGTGCCAGCAGCTTAGGGCCTGACCGGTCTAATGAAAAACTGTTTTTT. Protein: CASSLGPDRSNEKLFF.

The DNA of the CDR3 is TGTGCCAGTAGTACACCCGGGGACTACGGGAATGAGCAGTTCTTC. This codes for CASSTPGDYGNEQFF. V usage is TRBV19 and J usage is TRBJ2-1, with 7 bases fitting TRBD2. With V trimmed by 4 bases and J by 7 bases, 10 bases remained unmatched. The germline V gene encodes CDR1 LNHDA and CDR2 SQIVND (reference sequence). The CDR3 contains 15 residues.

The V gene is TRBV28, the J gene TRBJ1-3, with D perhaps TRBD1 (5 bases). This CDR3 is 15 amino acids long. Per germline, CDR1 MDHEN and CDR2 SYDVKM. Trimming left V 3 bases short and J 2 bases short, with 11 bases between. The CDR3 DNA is TGTGCCAGCAGTTTCCTCGGAGGGGCTGGAAACACCATATATTTT. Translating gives CASSFLGGAGNTIYF.

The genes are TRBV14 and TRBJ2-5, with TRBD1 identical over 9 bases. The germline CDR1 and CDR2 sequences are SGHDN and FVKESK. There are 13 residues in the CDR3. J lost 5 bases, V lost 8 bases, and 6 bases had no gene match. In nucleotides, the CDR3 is TGTGCCAGCTCGGGACAGGGATTCGAGACCCAGTACTTC. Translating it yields CASSGQGFETQYF.